This T cell receptor (beta chain) was captured by sequencing in a study of blood T cell repertoires in COVID-19. Trimming pared 1 base from V and 4 bases from J, leaving 10 bases between. The CDR3 covers 14 residues. The germline V gene encodes CDR1 SGHVS and CDR2 FQNEAQ. In the source study's methods: Quantification of nucleated cells was approximated via reference gene primer amplification. The repertoire was sequenced with immunoSEQ multiplex PCR; TCRdb's copy has only in-frame clones and lacks some. D and trimming were read from the DNA, whereas the V and J calls and clone size are those reported in that table. The data show more than 110,000 clones, 70% to 80% seen once. This clone was observed a handful of times.

The sequencing sample was made of peripheral blood. The TCR sequence derives from a man aged 60 to 75 with acute or convalescent COVID-19. The rearrangement uses TRBV7-8 and TRBJ1-2; D uncertain. The CDR3 is CASSLGGLGYGYTF. CDR3 bases: TGTGCCAGCAGCTTAGGAGGCCTCGGCTATGGCTACACCTTC.